The 32 T cell receptor beta chains below were found in one sample sequenced in a study of blood T cell repertoires in COVID-19. Measured with immunoSEQ multiplex PCR; TCRdb has only the in-frame clones, and not every one. Of 350,000 to 400,000 clones listed, about 86% are singletons. Sequencing was performed on peripheral blood. The receptors originated from a woman between 55 and 75 years old with COVID-19, enrolled during active disease.

The V and J genes are TRBV19 and TRBJ1-1; no clear D gene. V was trimmed by 2 bases and J by 4 bases, leaving 11 bases between them. This CDR3 comprises 14 residues. Germline V gives CDR1 LNHDA, CDR2 SQIVND (reference sequence). The CDR3 DNA reads as TGTGCCAGTAGTATATGGGCAGGCGTCACTGAAGCTTTCTTT. This sequence encodes CASSIWAGVTEAFF.

The CDR3 protein is CASSLAGRSGYTF. In nucleotides, the CDR3 is TGCGCCAGCAGCTTGGCGGGGAGGAGTGGCTACACCTTC. The V and J genes are TRBV5-1 and TRBJ1-2; no clear D. The CDR3 totals 13 residues. Trimming cost V 0 bases and J 7 bases, with 10 bases left between them. Germline V gene sequence: CDR1 SGHRS, CDR2 YFSETQ.

The rearrangement uses TRBV2 and TRBJ1-2; unclear D gene. Germline CDR1 SNHLY, CDR2 FYNNEI. Between the trimmed V and J ends, which lost 1 base and 4 bases, there was a span of 4 bases. The CDR3 has 12 residues. DNA for the CDR3: TGTGCCAGCAGTGAAGACAGCTATGGCTACACCTTC. Encoded protein: CASSEDSYGYTF.

The genes are TRBV7-3 and TRBJ2-1; D possibly corresponds to TRBD2 (6 bases). The CDR3 spans 15 residues. V was clipped by 1 base and J by 8 bases, with 15 bases between them. Germline V gene sequence: CDR1 SGHTA, CDR2 FQGTGA. The chain's CDR3 is CASSLKGLSGDEQFF. DNA for the CDR3: TGTGCCAGCAGCTTAAAGGGACTCTCCGGCGATGAGCAGTTCTTC.

The V and J genes are TRBV18 and TRBJ2-3; TRBD1 agrees at 10 bases. The CDR3 is 15 amino acids. CDR1 is KGHSH and CDR2 is LQKENI in the germline V gene. The trim removed 3 bases at V and 3 bases at J, leaving 3 bases unmatched. CDR3 nucleotides: TGTGCCAGCTCACCCGGACAGGGGGGTACAGATACGCAGTATTTT. Translating gives CASSPGQGGTDTQYF. Full variable domain (missing parts from reference TRBV18 and TRBJ2-3): NAGVMQNPRHLVRRRGQEARLRCSPMKGHSHVYWYRQLPEEGLKFMVYLQKENIIDESGMPKERFSAEFPKEGPSILRIQQVVRGDSAAYFCASSPGQGGTDTQYFGPGTRLTVL.

The rearrangement uses TRBV3-1 (or the pseudogene TRBV3-2) and TRBJ1-1; 7 bases match TRBD1. In germline, CDR1 is LGHDT, CDR2 YNNKEL (reference sequence). J gave up 4 bases and V 1 base, and 12 bases lay outside the gene matches. This CDR3 comprises 17 residues. The CDR3 region is CASSQASQGTRPTEAFF. CDR3 nucleotide sequence: TGTGCCAGCAGCCAAGCCTCACAGGGGACCAGGCCCACTGAAGCTTTCTTT.

V is TRBV11-1 and J is TRBJ1-2; 8 nucleotides line up with TRBD1. J gave up 8 bases and V 3 bases, and 8 bases lay outside the gene matches. The germline V gene has CDR1 SGHAT and CDR2 FQDESV (reference sequence). The CDR3 sequence is 14 residues long. CDR3 loop: CASSFGQGTGGYTF. CDR3 DNA: TGTGCCAGCAGCTTCGGACAGGGTACGGGCGGCTACACCTTC.

V is TRBV19 and J is TRBJ2-7; 12 bases match TRBD2. The ends lost 3 bases at V and 0 bases at J; junction bases unmatched: 12. Germline loops: CDR1 LNHDA, CDR2 SQIVND (reference sequence). The CDR3 contains 19 residues. CDR3 in amino acids: CASSMITGTSGLSSYEQYF. The CDR3, as DNA: TGTGCCAGTAGTATGATCACCGGGACTAGCGGGCTCTCCTCCTACGAGCAGTACTTC.

This clone appeared once. This sequence joins TRBV12-3 or TRBV12-4 and TRBJ2-1, with 7 bases aligning to TRBD2. J lost 9 bases, V lost 6 bases, and 5 bases had no gene match. This CDR3 spans 12 amino acids. The chain's CDR3 is CASSTRLAEQFF. CDR3 DNA sequence: TGTGCCAGCAGCACCCGACTAGCTGAGCAGTTCTTC.

V usage is TRBV5-1 and J usage is TRBJ2-7, with TRBD1 as a possible D gene (6 bases). Trimming left V 2 bases short and J 3 bases short, with 9 bases between. Germline CDR1 is SGHRS and CDR2 is YFSETQ. There are 13 residues in the CDR3. The CDR3 is CASSFSGVYEQYF. CDR3 nucleotides: TGCGCCAGCAGCTTTTCAGGGGTCTACGAGCAGTACTTC.

The J gene is TRBJ1-2, the V gene TRBV11-2; D is unclear. CDR1 SGHAT and CDR2 FQNNGV come from the germline V gene. V was clipped by 4 bases and J by 4 bases, with 10 bases between them. The CDR3 is made up of 13 amino acids. This chain's CDR3 is CASSSGLGYGYTF. CDR3 nucleotide sequence: TGTGCCAGCAGCTCCGGGTTAGGCTATGGCTACACCTTC.

The chain joins TRBV14 to TRBJ2-3, with D hard to call. Trimming took off 4 bases at V and 2 bases at J, with 13 bases between the two ends. Per germline, CDR1 SGHDN and CDR2 FVKESK. The length of the CDR3 is 15 residues. The CDR3 loop reads CASSLAPLVTDTQYF. The CDR3 DNA follows: TGTGCCAGCAGCCTGGCCCCCCTTGTCACAGATACGCAGTATTTT.

This chain joins TRBV7-8 and TRBJ2-2; perhaps TRBD1 as D (6 bases). The CDR3 consists of 17 residues. The ends were cut back, 0 bases at V and 4 bases at J, with 15 bases in the middle. In germline, CDR1 is SGHVS, CDR2 FQNEAQ. CDR3 in DNA: TGTGCCAGCAGCTTAGCGGGGGCAGGGGCGACCACCGGGGAGCTGTTTTTT. Protein sequence: CASSLAGAGATTGELFF.

V usage is TRBV4-3 and J usage is TRBJ2-1; TRBD2 aligns across 9 bases. V gave up 0 bases and J gave up 7 bases; unmatched junction bases: 4. The CDR3 covers 15 residues. Germline V gene data show CDR1 as LGHNA and CDR2 as YSLEER. The CDR3 DNA sequence: TGCGCCAGCAGCCAAGAGGCGGGGGGGAGGAATGAGCAGTTCTTC. It yields the protein CASSQEAGGRNEQFF.

The chain combines TRBV7-8 with TRBJ1-5, with D possibly being TRBD1 (5 bases). The CDR3 extends over 18 amino acids. Germline-derived CDR1 and CDR2 are SGHVS and FQNEAQ. V lost 0 bases and J 5 bases, leaving 20 bases between the germline ends. The CDR3 DNA sequence: TGTGCCAGCAGCTTAGCGCGCCCGTTTATAGGGGTCTATCAGCCCCAGCATTTT. This codes for CASSLARPFIGVYQPQHF.

This chain connects TRBV5-1 to TRBJ2-3, with D unclear. The CDR3 spans 14 residues. CDR1 is SGHRS and CDR2 is YFSETQ in the germline V gene. V was trimmed by 4 bases and J by 1 base, leaving 10 bases between them. The CDR3, as DNA: TGCGCCAGCAGCCCCGGAGATCGCACAGATACGCAGTATTTT. This sequence encodes CASSPGDRTDTQYF.

The V call is TRBV10-3, the J call TRBJ2-2; D gene unclear. The V gene's germline CDR1 is ENHRY and CDR2 SYGVKD. Trimming took 3 bases from V and 5 from J, leaving 10 bases between them. This CDR3 is built from 14 residues. CDR3 nucleotide sequence: TGTGCCATCAGTGAACGAGTTGATACCGGGGAGCTGTTTTTT. Protein sequence: CAISERVDTGELFF.

The chain joins TRBV19 to TRBJ1-2, with 10 bases matching TRBD1. The germline CDR1 and CDR2 sequences are LNHDA and SQIVND (reference sequence). The trim removed 2 bases at V and 4 bases at J, leaving 10 bases unmatched. This CDR3 comprises 17 residues. CDR3 DNA: TGTGCCAGTAGTATAAACCCCCGGGACAGGGGATCCTATGGCTACACCTTC. Protein product: CASSINPRDRGSYGYTF.

Of note for this clone: The junction does not match germline at one end; this may be a read error. As DNA, the CDR3 is TGTGCCAGCAGCTTAGAAGCGGTACGGGATTACTTC. Translation gives CASSLEAVRDYF. The chain carries TRBV7-9 and TRBJ1-2; no definite D call. The length of the CDR3 is 12 residues. CDR1 and CDR2 from the germline V gene are SEHNR and FQNEAQ (reference sequence).

The CDR3 DNA reads as TGTGCCAGCAGTCCCCTCGGAGATTACTATGGCTACACCTTC. Protein: CASSPLGDYYGYTF. V is TRBV6-5 and J is TRBJ1-2; D is uncertain. Germline-derived CDR1 and CDR2 are MNHEY and SVGAGI. Trimming left V 5 bases short and J 3 bases short, with 13 bases between. The CDR3 loop spans 14 amino acids.

CDR3 sequence reads: CASSSQEGYGYTF. The CDR3 bases are TGTGCCAGCAGTTCTCAGGAGGGGTATGGCTACACCTTC. This chain joins TRBV6-2 or TRBV6-3 and TRBJ1-2; weak D call: TRBD1 (5 bases). The V end was cut by 4 bases, the J end by 5 bases, with 11 bases between. Germline loops: CDR1 MNHEY, CDR2 SVGEGT. This CDR3 spans 13 amino acids.

The J gene is TRBJ1-1, the V gene TRBV3-1 (or the pseudogene TRBV3-2); D gene uncertain. Germline V gene data show CDR1 as LGHDT and CDR2 as YNNKEL (reference sequence). The CDR3 has 15 residues. V shed 1 base and J shed 1 base, with 10 bases lying between them. CDR3 nucleotide sequence: TGTGCCAGCAGCCAAGTTCCTGGCGGGAACACTGAAGCTTTCTTT. It yields the protein CASSQVPGGNTEAFF.

This rearrangement joins TRBV15 to TRBJ2-1; D possibly corresponds to TRBD2 (7 bases). With 0 bases removed from V and 8 bases from J, the gap between germline ends came to 14 bases. This CDR3 is 15 amino acids long. Germline V CDR1 and CDR2: LNHNV, YYDKDF (reference sequence). The CDR3, as DNA: TGTGCCACCAGCAGAGATGAAGGGGGGGCGCATGAGCAGTTCTTC. Translated, it gives CATSRDEGGAHEQFF. Full variable domain (outside the CDR3, taken from reference TRBV15 and TRBJ2-1): DAMVIQNPRYQVTQFGKPVTLSCSQTLNHNVMYWYQQKSSQAPKLLFHYYDKDFNNEADTPDNFQSRRPNTSFCFLDIRSPGLGDTAMYLCATSRDEGGAHEQFFGPGTRLTVL.

This chain joins TRBV11-3 and TRBJ2-3; D possibly corresponds to TRBD2 (5 bases). CDR3 length: 16 residues. The V and J ends lost 1 base and 0 bases respectively, with 11 bases between them. CDR1 and CDR2 from the germline V gene are SGHNT and YENEEA. Here the CDR3 reads CASSLGGASSTDTQYF. CDR3 coding DNA: TGTGCCAGCAGCTTAGGAGGCGCTAGCAGCACAGATACGCAGTATTTT.

This chain connects TRBV6-1 to TRBJ2-3; D gene uncertain. The germline V gene encodes CDR1 MNHNS and CDR2 SASEGT. This CDR3 has 16 residues. V lost 4 bases and J lost 1, with 15 bases in between. The CDR3 region is CASSGYEQYGTDTQYF. CDR3 DNA: TGTGCCAGCAGTGGGTATGAACAATACGGCACAGATACGCAGTATTTT.

This chain joins TRBV29-1 and TRBJ2-3, with D possibly TRBD1 on 7 matching bases. Looked up from germline, CDR1 is SQVTM and CDR2 is ANQGSEA. The CDR3 is 13 amino acids. V was pared by 8 bases and J by 6 bases, with 18 bases between. The CDR3 DNA reads as TGCAGCCTCACGGAGGGGGCGGGGGATACGCAGTATTTT. Protein product: CSLTEGAGDTQYF.

V usage is TRBV29-1 and J usage is TRBJ2-3, with a weak D call TRBD1 (6 bases). The germline V gene has CDR1 SQVTM and CDR2 ANQGSEA. V was shortened by 3 bases and J by 5 bases, with 12 bases between the two germline ends. This CDR3 comprises 13 residues. CDR3 sequence (DNA): TGCAGCGTTGACTGGGGGCCGGAAGATACGCAGTATTTT. This encodes CSVDWGPEDTQYF.

The CDR3 reads CASSQDLGTGSPEAFF. Written as DNA, the CDR3 is TGTGCCAGCAGCCAAGATTTGGGGACAGGTTCCCCTGAAGCTTTCTTT. V is TRBV3-1 (or the pseudogene TRBV3-2) and J is TRBJ1-1; 8 nucleotides match TRBD1. Unmatched junction bases numbered 9, after V lost 0 bases and J lost 6 bases. The germline V gene has CDR1 LGHDT and CDR2 YNNKEL (reference sequence). The CDR3 covers 16 residues.

The V and J genes are TRBV28 and TRBJ1-3, with D possibly matching TRBD1 (6 bases). With 6 bases removed from V and 0 bases from J, the gap between germline ends came to 12 bases. The CDR3 covers 15 residues. Germline V gives CDR1 MDHEN, CDR2 SYDVKM. The CDR3 nucleotides read TGTGCCAGCAGCTCCCTGGGGGCCTCTGGAAACACCATATATTTT. Protein: CASSSLGASGNTIYF. Based on the CDR3 plus reference TRBV28 and TRBJ1-3, the full variable domain is DVKVTQSSRYLVKRTGEKVFLECVQDMDHENMFWYRQDPGLGLRLIYFSYDVKMKEKGDIPEGYSVSREKKERFSLILESASTNQTSMYLCASSSLGASGNTIYFGEGSWLTVV.

This clone occurred once. The V gene is TRBV5-4, the J gene TRBJ1-1, with 7 bases that match TRBD1. Germline trimming cut 2 bases from V and 4 bases from J; bases unmatched to any gene: 5. Germline loops: CDR1 SGHNT, CDR2 YYREEE (reference sequence). This CDR3 is 14 amino acids long. DNA of the CDR3: TGTGCCAGCAGCTTTTATTCAGGGGGCACTGAAGCTTTCTTT. Residues: CASSFYSGGTEAFF.

The V gene is TRBV11-3, the J gene TRBJ2-7, with D uncertain. V lost 1 base and J 0 bases, leaving 10 bases between the germline ends. The CDR3 consists of 15 residues. CDR1 SGHNT and CDR2 YENEEA come from the germline V gene. The CDR3 region is CASSLAASSSYEQYF. DNA of the CDR3: TGTGCCAGCAGCTTAGCCGCCTCGAGCTCCTACGAGCAGTACTTC. Based on the CDR3 plus reference TRBV11-3 and TRBJ2-7, the full variable domain is EAGVVQSPRYKIIEKKQPVAFWCNPISGHNTLYWYLQNLGQGPELLIRYENEEAVDDSQLPKDRFSAERLKGVDSTLKIQPAELGDSAVYLCASSLAASSSYEQYFGPGTRLTVT.

This chain connects TRBV30 to TRBJ1-2; TRBD1 is a possible D gene (5 bases). The CDR3 loop spans 11 amino acids. CDR1 and CDR2 from the germline V gene are GTSNPN and SVGIG (reference sequence). V was clipped by 5 bases and J by 7 bases, with 11 bases between them. This CDR3 is CAWYQGGGYTF. In DNA form, the CDR3 reads TGTGCCTGGTACCAGGGAGGTGGCTACACCTTC.